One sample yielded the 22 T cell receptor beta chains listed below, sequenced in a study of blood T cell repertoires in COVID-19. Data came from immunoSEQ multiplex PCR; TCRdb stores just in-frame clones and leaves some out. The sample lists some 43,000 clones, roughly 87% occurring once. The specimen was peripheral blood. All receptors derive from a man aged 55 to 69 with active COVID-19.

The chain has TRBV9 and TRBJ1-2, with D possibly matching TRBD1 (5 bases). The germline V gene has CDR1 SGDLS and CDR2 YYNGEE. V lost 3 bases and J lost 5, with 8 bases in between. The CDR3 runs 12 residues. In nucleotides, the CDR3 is TGTGCCAGCAGCGACCAGGGATATGGCTACACCTTC. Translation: CASSDQGYGYTF.

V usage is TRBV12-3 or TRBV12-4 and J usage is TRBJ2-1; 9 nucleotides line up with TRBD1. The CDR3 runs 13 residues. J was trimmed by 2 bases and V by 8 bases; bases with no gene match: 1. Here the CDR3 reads CASGTGTYNEQFF. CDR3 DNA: TGTGCCAGCGGGACAGGGACCTACAATGAGCAGTTCTTC.

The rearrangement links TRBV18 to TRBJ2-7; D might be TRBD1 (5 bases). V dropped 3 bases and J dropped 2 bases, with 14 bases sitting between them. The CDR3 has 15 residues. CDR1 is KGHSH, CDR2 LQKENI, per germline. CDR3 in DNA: TGTGCCAGCTCACCTCCTAATGGACAAACCTACGAGCAGTACTTC. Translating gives CASSPPNGQTYEQYF.

CDR3 nucleotide sequence: TGCGCCAGCAGCCCGGGGGGAACACGGGACGAGCAGTACTTC. This sequence encodes CASSPGGTRDEQYF. The rearrangement links TRBV5-1 to TRBJ2-7; TRBD2 agrees at 7 bases. The germline CDR1 and CDR2 sequences are SGHRS and YFSETQ. The CDR3 totals 14 residues. V trimming: 4 bases; J trimming: 5 bases; junction bases outside the gene matches: 9.

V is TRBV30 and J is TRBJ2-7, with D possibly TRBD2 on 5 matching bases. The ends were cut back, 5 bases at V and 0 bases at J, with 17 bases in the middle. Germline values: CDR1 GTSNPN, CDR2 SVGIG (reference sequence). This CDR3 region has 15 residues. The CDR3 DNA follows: TGTGCCTGGGGAGATGGCGGGCTGAGCTCCTACGAGCAGTACTTC. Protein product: CAWGDGGLSSYEQYF.

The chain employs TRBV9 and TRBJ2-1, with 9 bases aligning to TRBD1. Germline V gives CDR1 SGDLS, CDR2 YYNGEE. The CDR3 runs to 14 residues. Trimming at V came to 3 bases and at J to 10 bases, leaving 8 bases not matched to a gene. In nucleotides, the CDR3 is TGTGCCAGCAGCGAGGACAGGGGCGGGCCCGAGCAGTTCTTC. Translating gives CASSEDRGGPEQFF.

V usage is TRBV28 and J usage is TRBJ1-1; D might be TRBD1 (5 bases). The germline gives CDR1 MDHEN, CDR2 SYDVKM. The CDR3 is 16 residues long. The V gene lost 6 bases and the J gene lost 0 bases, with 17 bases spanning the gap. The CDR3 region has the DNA TGTGCCAGCAGCGACATGGACAAGCCCTTGAACACTGAAGCTTTCTTT. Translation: CASSDMDKPLNTEAFF. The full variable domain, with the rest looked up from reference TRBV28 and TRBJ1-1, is DVKVTQSSRYLVKRTGEKVFLECVQDMDHENMFWYRQDPGLGLRLIYFSYDVKMKEKGDIPEGYSVSREKKERFSLILESASTNQTSMYLCASSDMDKPLNTEAFFGQGTRLTVV.

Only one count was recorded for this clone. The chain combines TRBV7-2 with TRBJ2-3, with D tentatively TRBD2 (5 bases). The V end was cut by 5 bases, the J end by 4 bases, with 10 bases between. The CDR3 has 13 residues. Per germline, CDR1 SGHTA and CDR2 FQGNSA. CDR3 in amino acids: CASSPGSPDTQYF. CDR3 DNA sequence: TGTGCCAGCAGCCCGGGGAGCCCAGATACGCAGTATTTT.

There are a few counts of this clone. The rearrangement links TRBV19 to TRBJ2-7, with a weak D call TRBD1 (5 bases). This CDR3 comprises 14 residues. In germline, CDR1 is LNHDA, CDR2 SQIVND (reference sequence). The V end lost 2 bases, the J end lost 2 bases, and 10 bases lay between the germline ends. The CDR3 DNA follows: TGTGCCAGTAGTATATTACAGGCACCCTACGAGCAGTACTTC. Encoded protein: CASSILQAPYEQYF. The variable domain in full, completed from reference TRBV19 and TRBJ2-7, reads DGGITQSPKYLFRKEGQNVTLSCEQNLNHDAMYWYRQDPGQGLRLIYYSQIVNDFQKGDIAEGYSVSREKKESFPLTVTSAQKNPTAFYLCASSILQAPYEQYFGPGTRLTVT.

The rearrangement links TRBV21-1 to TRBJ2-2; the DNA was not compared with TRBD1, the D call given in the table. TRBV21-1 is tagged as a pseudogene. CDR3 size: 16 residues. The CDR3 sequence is CASSRRKGVHTGELFF. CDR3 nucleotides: TGTGCCAGCAGCAGAAGGAAAGGGGTCCACACCGGGGAGCTGTTTTTT.

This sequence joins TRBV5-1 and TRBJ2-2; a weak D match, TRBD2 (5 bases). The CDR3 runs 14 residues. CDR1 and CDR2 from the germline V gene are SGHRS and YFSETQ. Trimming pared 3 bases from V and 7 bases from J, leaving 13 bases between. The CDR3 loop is CASSWELGIGELFF. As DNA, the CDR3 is TGCGCCAGCAGCTGGGAGCTAGGTATCGGGGAGCTGTTTTTT. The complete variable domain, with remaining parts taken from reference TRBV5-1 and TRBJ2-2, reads KAGVTQTPRYLIKTRGQQVTLSCSPISGHRSVSWYQQTPGQGLQFLFEYFSETQRNKGNFPGRFSGRQFSNSRSEMNVSTLELGDSALYLCASSWELGIGELFFGEGSRLTVL.

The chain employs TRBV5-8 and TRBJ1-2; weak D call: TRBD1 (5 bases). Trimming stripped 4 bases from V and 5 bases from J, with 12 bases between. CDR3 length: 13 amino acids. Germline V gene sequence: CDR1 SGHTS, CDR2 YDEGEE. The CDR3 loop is CASSREGRYGYTF. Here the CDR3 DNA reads TGTGCCAGCAGCCGGGAGGGGAGATATGGCTACACCTTC.

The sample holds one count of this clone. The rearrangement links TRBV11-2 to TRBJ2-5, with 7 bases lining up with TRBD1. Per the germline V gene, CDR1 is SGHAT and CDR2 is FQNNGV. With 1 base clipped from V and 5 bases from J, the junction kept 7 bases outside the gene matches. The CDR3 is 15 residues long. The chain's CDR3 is CASSLAQGVRETQYF. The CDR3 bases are TGTGCCAGCAGCTTAGCGCAGGGGGTGAGGGAGACCCAGTACTTC.

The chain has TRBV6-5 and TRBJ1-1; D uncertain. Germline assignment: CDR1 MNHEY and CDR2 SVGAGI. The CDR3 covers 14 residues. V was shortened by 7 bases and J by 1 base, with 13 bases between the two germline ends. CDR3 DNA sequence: TGTGCCAGCAACAGTGATGGGAGGAACACTGAAGCTTTCTTT. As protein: CASNSDGRNTEAFF.

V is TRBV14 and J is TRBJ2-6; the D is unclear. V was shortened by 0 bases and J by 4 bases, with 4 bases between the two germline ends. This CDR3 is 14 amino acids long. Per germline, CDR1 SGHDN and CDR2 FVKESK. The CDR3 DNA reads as TGTGCCAGCAGCCAAGATCTAGGGGCCAACGTCCTGACTTTC. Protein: CASSQDLGANVLTF.

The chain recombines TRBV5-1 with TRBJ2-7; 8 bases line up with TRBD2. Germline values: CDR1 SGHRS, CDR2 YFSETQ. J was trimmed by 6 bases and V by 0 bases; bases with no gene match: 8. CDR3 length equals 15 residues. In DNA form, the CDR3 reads TGCGCCAGCAGCTTGGCCTCCAGCGGGGGTCTCGAGCAGTACTTC. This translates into CASSLASSGGLEQYF.

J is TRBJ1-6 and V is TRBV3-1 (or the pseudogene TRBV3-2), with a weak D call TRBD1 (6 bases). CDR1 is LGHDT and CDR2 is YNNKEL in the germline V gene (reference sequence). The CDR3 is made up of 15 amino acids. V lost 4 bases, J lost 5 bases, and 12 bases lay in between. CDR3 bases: TGTGCCAGCAGCCGCCGCGGACAGAATAATTCACCCCTCCACTTT. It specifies CASSRRGQNNSPLHF.

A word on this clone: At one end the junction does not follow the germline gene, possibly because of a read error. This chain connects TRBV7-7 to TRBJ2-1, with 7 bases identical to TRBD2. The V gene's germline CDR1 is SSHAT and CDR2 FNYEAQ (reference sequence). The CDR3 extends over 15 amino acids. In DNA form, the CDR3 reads TGTGCTAGCAGCTTATCCAGCGGGACGCGGAGTGAGCAGTTCTTC. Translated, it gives CASSLSSGTRSEQFF.

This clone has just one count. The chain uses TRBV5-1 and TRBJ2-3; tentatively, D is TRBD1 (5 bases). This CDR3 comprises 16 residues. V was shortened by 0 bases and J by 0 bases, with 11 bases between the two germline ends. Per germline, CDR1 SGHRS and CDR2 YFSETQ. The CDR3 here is CASSLVPGFSTDTQYF. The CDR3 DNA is TGCGCCAGCAGCTTGGTCCCAGGGTTTAGCACAGATACGCAGTATTTT.

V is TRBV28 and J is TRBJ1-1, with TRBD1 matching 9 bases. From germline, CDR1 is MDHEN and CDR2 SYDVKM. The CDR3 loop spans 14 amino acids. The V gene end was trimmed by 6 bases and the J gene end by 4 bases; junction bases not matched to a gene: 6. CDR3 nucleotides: TGTGCCAGCAGGTTTGGACAGGGGACCACTGAAGCTTTCTTT. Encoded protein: CASRFGQGTTEAFF. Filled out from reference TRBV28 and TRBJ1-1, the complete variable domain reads DVKVTQSSRYLVKRTGEKVFLECVQDMDHENMFWYRQDPGLGLRLIYFSYDVKMKEKGDIPEGYSVSREKKERFSLILESASTNQTSMYLCASRFGQGTTEAFFGQGTRLTVV.

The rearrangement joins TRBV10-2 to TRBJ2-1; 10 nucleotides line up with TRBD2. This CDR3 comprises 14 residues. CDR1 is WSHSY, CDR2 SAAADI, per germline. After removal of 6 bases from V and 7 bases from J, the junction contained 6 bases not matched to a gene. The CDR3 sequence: CASRGAGGPNEQFF. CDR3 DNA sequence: TGCGCCAGCAGAGGAGCGGGAGGGCCGAATGAGCAGTTCTTC.

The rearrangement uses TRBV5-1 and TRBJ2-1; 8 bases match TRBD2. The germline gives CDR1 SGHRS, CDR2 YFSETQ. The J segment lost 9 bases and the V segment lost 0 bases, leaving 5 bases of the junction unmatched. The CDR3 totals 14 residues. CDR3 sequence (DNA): TGCGCCAGCAGCTTGGCCGGGACTAGTGTTGAGCAGTTCTTC. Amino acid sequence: CASSLAGTSVEQFF.